These 29 T cell receptor beta chains came from one sample sequenced in a study of blood T cell repertoires in COVID-19. Only in-frame clones appear in the TCRdb table, and some are missing; sequencing was by immunoSEQ multiplex PCR. The sample has just under 30,000 clones, about nine tenths seen once. The sequenced material came from peripheral blood. The receptors were gathered from a human donor in a cohort sampled during active COVID-19.

The genes are TRBV19 and TRBJ2-1; 11 nucleotides match TRBD2. The germline V gene encodes CDR1 LNHDA and CDR2 SQIVND (reference sequence). The CDR3 has 19 residues. After removal of 2 bases from V and 0 bases from J, the junction contained 9 bases not matched to a gene. This chain's CDR3 is CASSIKLAGGMSSYNEQFF. As DNA, the CDR3 is TGTGCCAGTAGTATAAAGCTAGCGGGGGGTATGAGCTCCTACAATGAGCAGTTCTTC.

This chain links TRBV4-1 with TRBJ2-3, with TRBD2 identical over 7 bases. The CDR3 extends over 17 amino acids. The germline gives CDR1 MGHRA, CDR2 YSYEKL. Losses at the gene ends were 4 bases for V and 2 bases for J; bases not matched to a gene: 12. CDR3 DNA sequence: TGCGCCAGCAGCCCCGCGACTAGCCTAGAATTCACAGATACGCAGTATTTT. It specifies CASSPATSLEFTDTQYF.

This clone came up once. V and J are TRBV6-5 and TRBJ1-1; D is perhaps TRBD1 (5 bases). In germline, CDR1 is MNHEY, CDR2 SVGAGI. With 0 bases removed from V and 0 bases from J, the gap between germline ends came to 11 bases. This CDR3 has 16 amino acids. CDR3 nucleotides: TGTGCCAGCAGTTACTCTCGGGGGGTCATGAACACTGAAGCTTTCTTT. Its protein product is CASSYSRGVMNTEAFF.

This chain joins TRBV4-2 and TRBJ2-3; D is uncertain. This CDR3 region has 14 residues. Germline V gives CDR1 LGHNA, CDR2 YNFKEQ. Trimming pared 1 base from V and 0 bases from J, leaving 5 bases between. The CDR3 DNA reads TGTGCCAGCAGCCAAGCGAGTAGCACAGATACGCAGTATTTT. It is translated as CASSQASSTDTQYF.

The V gene is TRBV15, the J gene TRBJ2-1, with no clear D. The CDR3 runs 15 residues. Between the trimmed V and J ends, which lost 2 bases and 0 bases, there was a span of 8 bases. The germline CDR1 and CDR2 sequences are LNHNV and YYDKDF (reference sequence). The CDR3 DNA follows: TGTGCCACCAGCAGACAGGTCCTCTCCTACAATGAGCAGTTCTTC. Encoded protein: CATSRQVLSYNEQFF.

This CDR3 is CASRAPVRGRTNYGYTF. For the CDR3, the DNA is TGTGCAAGTCGCGCCCCTGTGAGGGGGAGAACTAACTATGGCTACACCTTC. The chain couples TRBV12-2 to TRBJ1-2; TRBD1 was called by the table and not checked on the DNA. TRBV12-2 is described as a pseudogene. The CDR3 is 17 residues long.

This sequence joins TRBV6-6 and TRBJ2-7; TRBD2 matches 7 bases. The CDR3 totals 15 residues. Trimming cost V 8 bases and J 0 bases; bases outside gene matches: 10. Germline V CDR1 and CDR2: MNHNY, SVGAGI (reference sequence). This CDR3 reads CASGGGDPLSYEQYF. In DNA form, the CDR3 reads TGTGCCAGCGGGGGAGGGGACCCCCTCTCCTACGAGCAGTACTTC.

This clone was picked up one time. The J gene is TRBJ1-1, the V gene TRBV6-2 or TRBV6-3; 9 bases agree with TRBD1. The germline gives CDR1 MNHEY, CDR2 SVGEGT. V lost 5 bases, J lost 4 bases, and 2 bases stayed unmatched. The CDR3 extends over 13 amino acids. The CDR3: CASSTTGGTEAFF. In DNA form, the CDR3 reads TGTGCCAGCAGTACGACAGGGGGCACTGAAGCTTTCTTT.

This chain connects TRBV11-3 to TRBJ2-1; D not resolved. Germline V CDR1 and CDR2: SGHNT, YENEEA. The V and J ends lost 2 bases and 2 bases respectively, with 7 bases between them. The CDR3 contains 14 residues. The DNA for the CDR3 is TGTGCCAGCAGCTTAACAGCAACCTACAATGAGCAGTTCTTC. Encoded protein: CASSLTATYNEQFF.

This clone was detected only a few times. CDR3 region: CASRENSNQPQHF. The CDR3 DNA follows: TGTGCCAGCCGAGAAAATAGCAATCAGCCCCAGCATTTT. The chain joins TRBV6-5 to TRBJ1-5; D gene unclear. The CDR3 is 13 amino acids. The V gene lost 8 bases and the J gene lost 0 bases, with 8 bases spanning the gap. Germline V gene lookup returns CDR1 MNHEY and CDR2 SVGAGI.

This CDR3 is CASSQDRQGGIEAFF. The DNA of the CDR3 is TGCGCCAGCAGCCAAGACAGACAGGGTGGTATCGAAGCTTTCTTT. The chain recombines TRBV4-3 with TRBJ1-1, with TRBD1 matching over 7 bases. The CDR3 contains 15 residues. V trimming: 0 bases; J trimming: 8 bases; junction bases outside the gene matches: 9. Germline V gene lookup returns CDR1 LGHNA and CDR2 YSLEER.

V is TRBV6-5 and J is TRBJ1-6, with D perhaps TRBD1 (5 bases). There are 14 residues in the CDR3. Germline loops: CDR1 MNHEY, CDR2 SVGAGI. The V end was cut by 2 bases, the J end by 6 bases, with 8 bases between. The CDR3 region has the DNA TGTGCCAGCAGTTACCTGGGGGGTAATTCACCCCTCCACTTT. Translated, it gives CASSYLGGNSPLHF.

The gene calls are TRBV28 and TRBJ2-7; 9 positions match TRBD1. The V segment lost 6 bases and the J segment 6 bases; nucleotides outside the gene matches: 9. The length of the CDR3 is 14 residues. The germline V gene encodes CDR1 MDHEN and CDR2 SYDVKM. The DNA for the CDR3 is TGTGCCAGCAGCCGAGATCAGACAGGGGGCGAGCAGTACTTC. Protein: CASSRDQTGGEQYF. Full variable domain (remainder filled in from reference TRBV28 and TRBJ2-7): DVKVTQSSRYLVKRTGEKVFLECVQDMDHENMFWYRQDPGLGLRLIYFSYDVKMKEKGDIPEGYSVSREKKERFSLILESASTNQTSMYLCASSRDQTGGEQYFGPGTRLTVT.

This clone is labeled medium-sized. CDR3 sequence reads: CASTREGLFYGYTF. DNA for the CDR3: TGTGCCAGCACCAGGGAGGGCCTATTCTATGGCTACACCTTC. The V gene is TRBV6-7, the J gene TRBJ1-2; tentative D call: TRBD1 (5 bases). TRBV6-7 qualifies as an ORF whose function is uncertain. The V end was cut by 7 bases, the J end by 4 bases, with 16 bases between. The CDR3 runs to 14 residues.

The rearrangement uses TRBV5-1 and TRBJ1-4; no definite D call. Germline assignment: CDR1 SGHRS and CDR2 YFSETQ. The CDR3 totals 15 residues. Trimming left V 0 bases short and J 3 bases short, with 9 bases between. CDR3 sequence: CASSLATTANEKLFF. For the CDR3, the DNA is TGCGCCAGCAGCTTGGCGACTACAGCTAATGAAAAACTGTTTTTT. Based on the CDR3 plus reference TRBV5-1 and TRBJ1-4, the full variable domain is KAGVTQTPRYLIKTRGQQVTLSCSPISGHRSVSWYQQTPGQGLQFLFEYFSETQRNKGNFPGRFSGRQFSNSRSEMNVSTLELGDSALYLCASSLATTANEKLFFGSGTQLSVL.

The table lists this clone with a few counts. The J gene is TRBJ1-3, the V gene TRBV7-6; D remains unclear. The CDR3 runs 18 residues. In germline, CDR1 is SGHVS, CDR2 FNYEAQ. V was pared by 0 bases and J by 6 bases, with 21 bases between. CDR3 DNA: TGTGCCAGCAGCTTAGCACCCGAATCCCGGGGATACGAAAACACCATATATTTT. As protein: CASSLAPESRGYENTIYF.

Comment on this clone: Mismatch with germline at one junction end may stem from a read error. This chain uses TRBV12-3 or TRBV12-4 with TRBJ2-7, with D hard to call. This CDR3 has 13 amino acids. The CDR3 DNA reads as TGTGCCAGCAGGGCTCTTTCAGGCTACAAGCAGTACTTC. Translation gives CASRALSGYKQYF.

This clone was picked up one time. The chain employs TRBV10-3 and TRBJ1-5; TRBD1 might be the D (6 bases). Trimming removed 5 bases at V and 0 bases at J, with 11 bases between. Germline V CDR1 and CDR2: ENHRY, SYGVKD. The CDR3 has 15 residues. CDR3 in amino acids: CAISREGGSNQPQHF. As DNA, the CDR3 is TGTGCCATCAGTAGGGAAGGGGGTAGCAATCAGCCCCAGCATTTT.

The CDR3 here is CASRSTGGDTGYGYTF. CDR3 in DNA: TGTGCCAGCAGGTCGACGGGAGGGGATACGGGCTATGGCTACACCTTC. The V and J genes are TRBV28 and TRBJ1-2; perhaps TRBD1 as D (5 bases). The V end lost 6 bases, the J end lost 4 bases, and 21 bases lay between the germline ends. CDR3 length: 16 amino acids. Germline values: CDR1 MDHEN, CDR2 SYDVKM.

This clone has just a few counts. The rearrangement links TRBV4-2 to TRBJ1-3, with 10 bases fitting TRBD1. Germline V gene sequence: CDR1 LGHNA, CDR2 YNFKEQ. CDR3 length: 16 amino acids. With V trimmed by 0 bases and J by 2 bases, 1 base remained unmatched. The CDR3 nucleotides read TGTGCCAGCAGCCAAGAAGACAGGGGGCCTGGAAACACCATATATTTT. This sequence encodes CASSQEDRGPGNTIYF.

V and J are TRBV11-2 and TRBJ1-1; TRBD1 aligns across 9 bases. With 5 bases clipped from V and 3 bases from J, the junction kept 7 bases outside the gene matches. Germline V gives CDR1 SGHAT, CDR2 FQNNGV. CDR3 length equals 15 residues. CDR3 bases: TGTGCCAGCAGCCCAGCGGGACAGGGTTACACTGAAGCTTTCTTT. Translated, it gives CASSPAGQGYTEAFF.

The V and J genes are TRBV18 and TRBJ1-6; D perhaps matches TRBD1 (5 bases). Germline V CDR1 and CDR2: KGHSH, LQKENI. V lost 2 bases, J lost 10 bases, and 18 bases lay in between. This CDR3 has 16 amino acids. CDR3 residues: CASSPRRGRDRSPLHF. CDR3 nucleotides: TGTGCCAGCTCACCAAGAAGGGGTCGTGACAGATCACCCCTCCACTTT.

The chain uses TRBV19 and TRBJ1-6, with a tentative D call TRBD1 (6 bases). The CDR3 contains 15 residues. Trimming took off 5 bases at V and 10 bases at J, with 18 bases between the two ends. From germline, CDR1 is LNHDA and CDR2 SQIVND (reference sequence). Here the CDR3 reads CASSLDSSSTSPLHF. The DNA of the CDR3 is TGTGCCAGTAGTTTGGACAGCTCCTCGACCTCACCCCTCCACTTT. Looking up the rest from reference TRBV19 and TRBJ1-6 gives the full variable domain: DGGITQSPKYLFRKEGQNVTLSCEQNLNHDAMYWYRQDPGQGLRLIYYSQIVNDFQKGDIAEGYSVSREKKESFPLTVTSAQKNPTAFYLCASSLDSSSTSPLHFGNGTRLTVT.

V is TRBV20-1 and J is TRBJ2-3, with D hard to call. The CDR3 extends over 10 amino acids. Germline CDR1 DFQATT, CDR2 SNEGSKA (reference sequence). V lost 7 bases and J lost 4, with 6 bases in between. Here the CDR3 reads CSVAADTQYF. The CDR3 coding sequence is TGCAGTGTCGCGGCAGATACGCAGTATTTT.

This rearrangement joins TRBV4-3 to TRBJ1-2; tentative D call: TRBD1 (5 bases). This CDR3 is 13 amino acids long. Trimming shortened V by 0 bases and J by 8 bases, and 10 bases separated the two germline ends. Germline lookup yields CDR1 LGHNA and CDR2 YSLEER. The CDR3 here is CASSQDWGGGYTF. CDR3 coding DNA: TGCGCCAGCAGCCAAGATTGGGGCGGAGGCTACACCTTC.

The chain combines TRBV9 with TRBJ2-1; the match to TRBD1 covers 9 bases. The germline CDR1 and CDR2 sequences are SGDLS and YYNGEE. V was pared by 4 bases and J by 6 bases, with 5 bases of the junction left unmatched. CDR3 length: 14 amino acids. CDR3 protein: CASSLTTGGNEQFF. The CDR3 nucleotides read TGTGCCAGCAGCTTAACGACAGGGGGCAATGAGCAGTTCTTC.

The gene calls are TRBV6-5 and TRBJ2-7; 7 nucleotides line up with TRBD1. The CDR3 contains 13 residues. CDR1 and CDR2 (germline): MNHEY, SVGAGI. J lost 1 base, V lost 7 bases, and 4 bases had no gene match. CDR3 sequence: CASTVQGSYEQYF. CDR3 nucleotide sequence: TGTGCCAGCACCGTACAGGGGTCCTACGAGCAGTACTTC.

This rearrangement joins TRBV28 to TRBJ2-3; 9 bases align to TRBD2. The J segment lost 2 bases and the V segment lost 9 bases, leaving 15 bases of the junction unmatched. Germline CDR1 is MDHEN and CDR2 is SYDVKM. The CDR3 is 17 amino acids. Here the CDR3 DNA reads TGTGCCAGTACCTCTCTAGGAGCGGGGGGCCTCACAGATACGCAGTATTTT. It specifies CASTSLGAGGLTDTQYF. Supplemented by reference TRBV28 and TRBJ2-3, the full variable domain reads DVKVTQSSRYLVKRTGEKVFLECVQDMDHENMFWYRQDPGLGLRLIYFSYDVKMKEKGDIPEGYSVSREKKERFSLILESASTNQTSMYLCASTSLGAGGLTDTQYFGPGTRLTVL.

The V call is TRBV7-2, the J call TRBJ2-1, with 8 bases fitting TRBD2. J gave up 10 bases and V 3 bases, and 5 bases lay outside the gene matches. This CDR3 has 13 residues. Germline-derived CDR1 and CDR2 are SGHTA and FQGNSA. The CDR3 sequence: CASSLGAGDEQFF. The CDR3, as DNA: TGTGCCAGCAGCTTGGGAGCGGGGGACGAGCAGTTCTTC.